The T cell receptor beta chain under discussion was sequenced for a study of read filtering for tumor transcriptome and immune sequencing (dated by TCRdb to 2018 to 2021). Regarding the study in general: The cohort consisted of around 18 male and over eleven female patients, with a mean age of about 64 years and an age range of about 47 to 85. By revised international staging, roughly 8 patients were R-ISS I, over 15 were R-ISS II and 6 or 7 were R-ISS III. Whole-transcriptome libraries were prepared with the TruSeq RNA Access Library Prep Kit after DNase treatment. TCR-region mapped reads per sample ranged from about 4.05 to 11 million with IR-seq versus only about 75 to 1,400 with RNA-seq. Using the same bone marrow samples, the study compared TCR repertoires obtained by targeted immune repertoire sequencing with those obtained by bulk whole-transcriptome sequencing. One of the main goals was to work out a read-filtering strategy for immune repertoire data, in particular whether clonotypes backed by only a single read should be removed.

For CDR1 and CDR2, the germline V gene (reference sequence) lists LGHDT and YNNKEL. Trimming takes 2 bases from V and 7 bases from J, and the germline ends sit 9 bases apart. From its cysteine to its phenylalanine, the CDR3 spans 13 amino acids. The retained sequence is limited to the CDR3, 39 bases, with the frame set at the first base. What the authors observed across the whole study: The sorted CD138-negative fraction was not purified T cells but a mixed bone marrow immune population. Single-read clonotypes made up 80% to 90% of clonotypes but only approximately 4% of total reads in IR-seq, compared with roughly 70% of clonotypes and about 44% of reads in RNA-seq. Removing single-read clonotypes increased the correlation between IR-seq and RNA-seq shared clonotype proportions. Clonotypes were captured by IR-seq at much higher depth and more reliably than by RNA-seq, and smaller IR-seq throughput was sufficient for identification of most shared clonotypes.

TCR libraries were constructed from about 400 ng RNA using the Immunoverse kit, and molecular barcoded adaptors covering alpha/delta and beta/gamma chains were employed. TCR library preparation used the same RNA that was used for transcriptome sequencing. TCR libraries were sequenced on an Illumina HiSeq 4000 with 2 x 150 cycles. Turning to the authors' computational methods: MiXCR aligned TCR reads to human V, D, J and C references and assembled the aligned reads into CDR3 clonotypes, with quality filtering and error correction included. The tcR package in R was used to analyze clonotype counts and gene usage diversity. For inspection of raw mapping reads, RNA-seq reads were mapped by STAR aligner version 2.5.3a onto GRCh37 of the human genome. To test how sequencing depth affected the clonotypes detected, IR-seq fastq files were randomly downsampled with Seqtk 1.3. The public reads were reanalyzed by TCRdb: fastp trimming at Q25, MiXCR alignment, in-frame beta chains only. Each record represents a unique CDR3 protein, reported with the most common genes and DNA among its rows. In this record, the V and J calls reflect TCRdb's handling and not the investigators' own analysis. The sample table shows over 45,000 distinct CDR3 sequences, and around 19% are seen once. Approximately 38% of the sample goes to the ten largest clones.

Ten or more counts support this clonotype. Its specific antigen is unknown. No base quality information exists; no much larger clone differs at one position. Each patient had bone marrow sampled at the time of active disease. Bone marrow mononuclear cells were isolated by Ficoll-Hypaque density gradient centrifugation. To remove myeloma plasma cells, the cells were labeled with CD138 magnetic microbeads on a MACS separator, and CD138-negative cells were then collected by negative selection. Purity of the isolated cells was checked by flow cytometry on an Attune NxT using CD138 antibodies. TRIzol reagent was used to extract total RNA, and a NanoDrop spectrophotometer was used to quantify the extracted RNA. Paired RNA-seq and IR-seq were performed on each patient's CD138-negative bone marrow sample.

The sequenced material came from a population of CD138-negative cells sorted from bone marrow. What this sample's cell subset or site label stands for: bone marrow mononuclear cells depleted of CD138+ plasma/myeloma cells by negative magnetic selection. This TCR was recovered from a donor aged 40 or over with multiple myeloma. This chain joins TRBV3-1 to TRBJ2-1; too little of a D gene remains to name it. CDR3 reads: CASSQTVGNEQFF. The sequenced DNA is TGTGCCAGCAGCCAAACAGTTGGAAATGAGCAGTTCTTC.